This entry lists 12 T cell receptor beta chains sequenced from one sample in a study of blood T cell repertoires in COVID-19. Measured with immunoSEQ multiplex PCR; TCRdb has only the in-frame clones, and not every one. This table has about 150,000 clones, 88% appearing once. The sample taken for sequencing was peripheral blood. All receptors derive from a human donor with COVID-19, enrolled during active disease. The donor label of this sample is uncertain.

This clone appeared a single time. The chain employs TRBV2 and TRBJ2-1; TRBD1 aligns across 9 bases. The CDR3 is made up of 13 amino acids. Germline trimming cut 6 bases from V and 6 bases from J; bases unmatched to any gene: 3. The germline V gene encodes CDR1 SNHLY and CDR2 FYNNEI. CDR3: CASRWDRVNEQFF. CDR3 nucleotides: TGTGCCAGCAGATGGGACAGGGTCAATGAGCAGTTCTTC.

The chain is built from TRBV5-1 and TRBJ1-2, with D possibly matching TRBD1 (5 bases). The CDR3 is made up of 15 amino acids. Trimming cost V 2 bases and J 2 bases, with 13 bases left between them. Germline CDR1 reads SGHRS; CDR2 reads YFSETQ. This CDR3 is CASSLGATLNYGYTF. CDR3 sequence (DNA): TGCGCCAGCAGCTTAGGGGCCACTCTAAACTATGGCTACACCTTC.

The chain has TRBV7-9 and TRBJ2-5; maybe TRBD2 (6 bases). Per germline, CDR1 SEHNR and CDR2 FQNEAQ (reference sequence). V lost 4 bases and J 5 bases, leaving 14 bases between the germline ends. The CDR3 has 14 amino acids. CDR3 region: CASSSLRGVETQYF. CDR3 nucleotide sequence: TGTGCCAGCAGCTCTCTCCGCGGGGTGGAGACCCAGTACTTC.

The chain joins TRBV19 to TRBJ1-6; tentatively, D is TRBD1 (6 bases). V gave up 4 bases and J gave up 3 bases, with 10 bases separating them. Germline loops: CDR1 LNHDA, CDR2 SQIVND (reference sequence). The CDR3 sequence is 15 residues long. DNA for the CDR3: TGTGCCAGTAGTACCGGACAGAACTATAATTCACCCCTCCACTTT. Its translation: CASSTGQNYNSPLHF.

J is TRBJ1-4 and V is TRBV7-9; the D gene is possibly TRBD1 (5 bases). Germline CDR1 and CDR2: SEHNR and FQNEAQ (reference sequence). V was shortened by 5 bases and J by 14 bases, with 15 bases between the two germline ends. The CDR3 runs to 12 residues. The CDR3 loop is CASSIEGYLLFF. CDR3 DNA sequence: TGTGCCAGCAGCATAGAGGGGTATTTGCTGTTTTTT.

This chain joins TRBV19 and TRBJ1-6, with TRBD1 matching over 7 bases. CDR1 and CDR2 (germline): LNHDA, SQIVND (reference sequence). This CDR3 has 14 residues. V lost 5 bases and J lost 11; bases outside the gene matches: 9. The CDR3 loop reads CASSPRTGFAPLHF. CDR3 DNA sequence: TGTGCCAGTAGTCCCCGGACAGGCTTCGCACCCCTCCACTTT.

The chain recombines TRBV2 with TRBJ1-2; a weak D match, TRBD1 (6 bases). V was trimmed by 4 bases and J by 7 bases, leaving 19 bases between them. The CDR3 contains 15 residues. CDR1 is SNHLY and CDR2 is FYNNEI in the germline V gene. The CDR3 spells CASSASVGGVRGYTF. DNA for the CDR3: TGTGCCAGCAGTGCCTCAGTTGGGGGCGTGCGTGGCTACACCTTC.

This clone was seen a single time. The chain employs TRBV18 and TRBJ2-2; TRBD2 aligns across 7 bases. Germline V gene data show CDR1 as KGHSH and CDR2 as LQKENI. V lost 6 bases, J lost 4 bases, and 8 bases stayed unmatched. This CDR3 is built from 15 residues. CDR3 residues: CASSSSAGFTGELFF. The CDR3 region has the DNA TGTGCCAGCTCGTCCTCAGCGGGGTTCACCGGGGAGCTGTTTTTT. The full variable domain, its missing parts supplied by reference TRBV18 and TRBJ2-2, is NAGVMQNPRHLVRRRGQEARLRCSPMKGHSHVYWYRQLPEEGLKFMVYLQKENIIDESGMPKERFSAEFPKEGPSILRIQQVVRGDSAAYFCASSSSAGFTGELFFGEGSRLTVL.

The chain employs TRBV27 and TRBJ1-1; D ambiguous. Germline CDR1 reads MNHEY; CDR2 reads SMNVEV (reference sequence). Trimming left V 6 bases short and J 3 bases short, with 11 bases between. This CDR3 contains 13 residues. The CDR3 sequence is CASSPYRDTEAFF. CDR3 coding DNA: TGTGCCAGCAGCCCTTATCGGGACACTGAAGCTTTCTTT.

The rearrangement uses TRBV5-4 and TRBJ2-1; possibly TRBD1 for D (5 bases). This CDR3 region has 15 residues. CDR1 is SGHNT and CDR2 is YYREEE in the germline V gene (reference sequence). V dropped 2 bases and J dropped 3 bases, with 12 bases sitting between them. CDR3 DNA: TGTGCCAGCAGCTTCACCTTCGACAGCTACAATGAGCAGTTCTTC. It specifies CASSFTFDSYNEQFF.

The rearrangement uses TRBV2 and TRBJ2-7; D possibly corresponds to TRBD1 (5 bases). The germline V gene encodes CDR1 SNHLY and CDR2 FYNNEI. This CDR3 region has 13 residues. Trimming removed 7 bases from V and 3 bases from J, with 13 bases in between. CDR3 loop: CASNPGQNYEQYF. CDR3 sequence (DNA): TGTGCCAGCAATCCAGGACAAAACTACGAGCAGTACTTC.

This chain uses TRBV30 with TRBJ1-5, with a possible D match to TRBD1 (5 bases). Germline V lookup: CDR1 GTSNPN, CDR2 SVGIG (reference sequence). This CDR3 is 13 amino acids long. V lost 1 base and J 4 bases, leaving 8 bases between the germline ends. This CDR3 reads CAWSGKGNQPQHF. In nucleotides, the CDR3 is TGTGCCTGGAGTGGAAAGGGGAATCAGCCCCAGCATTTT.